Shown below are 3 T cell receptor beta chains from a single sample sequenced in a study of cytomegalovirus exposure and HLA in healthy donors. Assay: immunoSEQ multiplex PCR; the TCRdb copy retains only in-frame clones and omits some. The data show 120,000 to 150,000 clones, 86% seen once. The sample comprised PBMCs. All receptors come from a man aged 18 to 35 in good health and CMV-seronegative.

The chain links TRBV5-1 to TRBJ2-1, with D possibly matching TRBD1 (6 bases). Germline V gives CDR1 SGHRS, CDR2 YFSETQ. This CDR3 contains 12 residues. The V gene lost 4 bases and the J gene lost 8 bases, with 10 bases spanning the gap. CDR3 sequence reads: CASSEQGYEQFF. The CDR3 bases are TGCGCCAGCAGCGAACAGGGCTATGAGCAGTTCTTC.

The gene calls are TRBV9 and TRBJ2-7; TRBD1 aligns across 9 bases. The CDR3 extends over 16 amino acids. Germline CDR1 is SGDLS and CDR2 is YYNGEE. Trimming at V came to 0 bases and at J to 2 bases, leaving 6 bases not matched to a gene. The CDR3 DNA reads TGTGCCAGCAGCGTAGCGGGGACAGGGACAGCCTACGAGCAGTACTTC. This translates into CASSVAGTGTAYEQYF.

The CDR3 DNA sequence: TGTGCCAGCAGCTTACAGTTGAACACTGAAGCTTTCTTT. Protein: CASSLQLNTEAFF. This chain connects TRBV7-6 to TRBJ1-1, with unresolved D. V dropped 2 bases and J dropped 0 bases, with 4 bases sitting between them. The V gene's germline CDR1 is SGHVS and CDR2 FNYEAQ. CDR3 length: 13 amino acids.